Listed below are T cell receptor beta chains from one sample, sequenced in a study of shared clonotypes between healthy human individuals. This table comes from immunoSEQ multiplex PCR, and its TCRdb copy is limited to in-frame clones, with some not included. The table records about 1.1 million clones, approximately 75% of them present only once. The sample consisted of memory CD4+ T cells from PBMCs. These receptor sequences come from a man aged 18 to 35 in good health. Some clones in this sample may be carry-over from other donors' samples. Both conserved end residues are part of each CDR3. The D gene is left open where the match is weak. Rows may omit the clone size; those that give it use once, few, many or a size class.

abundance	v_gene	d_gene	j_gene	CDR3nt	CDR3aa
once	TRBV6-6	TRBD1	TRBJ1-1	TGTGCCAGCAGGGGGCCGGGACAGGTTGAAGCTTTCTTT	CASRGPGQVEAFF
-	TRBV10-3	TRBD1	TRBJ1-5	TGTGCCATCAGGGGGGACAGGGGGAGCAATCAGCCCCAGCATTTT	CAIRGDRGSNQPQHF
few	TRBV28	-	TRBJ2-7	TGTGCCAGCAATCTGGCTTGGGGTGAGCAGTACTTC	CASNLAWGEQYF
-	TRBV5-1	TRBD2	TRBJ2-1	TGCGCCAGCAGCTTCGGCCTAGCGGGAGGGAATGAGCAGTTCTTC	CASSFGLAGGNEQFF
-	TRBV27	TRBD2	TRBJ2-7	TGTGCCAGCAGTTTATCGGCTCTGGCGGGAGCGAACTACGAGCAGTACTTC	CASSLSALAGANYEQYF
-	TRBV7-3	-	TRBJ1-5	TGTGCCAGCAGCCCTCGACAGCATAGCAATCAGCCCCAGCATTTT	CASSPRQHSNQPQHF
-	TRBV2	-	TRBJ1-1	TGTGCCAGCAGTTTTTGGGAGGGCACTGAAGCTTTCTTT	CASSFWEGTEAFF
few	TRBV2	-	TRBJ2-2	TGTGCCAGCAGTGCGAACTACGGGCAGGTGCTGTTTTTT	CASSANYGQVLFF
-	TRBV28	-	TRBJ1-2	TGTGCCAGCAGTCCGCACCGTGGGACTAGGGACTATGGCTACACCTTC	CASSPHRGTRDYGYTF
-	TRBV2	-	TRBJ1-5	TGTGCCAGCTGTCGGGCAGGAGGTAGCAATCAGCCCCAGCATTTT	CASCRAGGSNQPQHF
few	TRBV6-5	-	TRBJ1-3	TGTGCCAGCCTGGACAGAAATGGAAACACCATATATTTT	CASLDRNGNTIYF
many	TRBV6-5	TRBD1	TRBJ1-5	TGTGCCAGCAGTTGGGGACAGGGCGAACAGCCCCAGCATTTT	CASSWGQGEQPQHF